Below, 27 T cell receptor beta chains from the same sample are listed, as sequenced in a study of T cells after yellow fever vaccination. TCRdb called the 5' RACE reads again in MiXCR, with one record for every CDR3 protein. In the table there are some 600,000 distinct CDR3 sequences, 9% to 15% of which are singletons. This specimen consisted of PBMCs, obtained on the day of the yellow fever booster vaccination. The source is a man aged 25-45 years who received the YFV17D yellow fever vaccine.

The table lists this clonotype with many counts. The chain carries TRBV6-1 and TRBJ2-2; a weak D match, TRBD2 (5 bases). V was trimmed by 6 bases and J by 4 bases, leaving 15 bases between them. The CDR3 spans 15 residues. Germline V lookup: CDR1 MNHNS, CDR2 SASEGT. The CDR3 sequence is CASSPGELPTGELFF. The CDR3 DNA sequence: TGTGCCAGCAGCCCCGGGGAGCTCCCCACCGGGGAGCTGTTTTTT.

This clonotype was picked up many times. The rearrangement joins TRBV9 to TRBJ2-3, with D perhaps TRBD1 or TRBD2 (5 bases each). This CDR3 has 12 residues. Germline V gene sequence: CDR1 SGDLS, CDR2 YYNGEE. The germline V and J ends were trimmed by 0 bases and 10 bases, with 9 bases remaining between them. The CDR3 protein is CASSVVEGSQYF. CDR3 nucleotides: TGTGCCAGCAGCGTAGTTGAGGGGTCGCAGTATTTT.

V gene TRBV7-8 combines with J gene TRBJ2-1, with unresolved D. This CDR3 has 14 residues. The germline V and J ends were trimmed by 5 bases and 5 bases, with 13 bases remaining between them. CDR1 and CDR2 from the germline V gene are SGHVS and FQNEAQ. CDR3 sequence (DNA): TGTGCCAGCAGCCCGTCCAGAAGGAACAATGAGCAGTTCTTC. Translated: CASSPSRRNNEQFF.

V usage is TRBV5-6 and J usage is TRBJ1-4, with D uncertain. Germline V gene lookup returns CDR1 SGHDT and CDR2 YYEEEE. The CDR3 has 12 amino acids. V dropped 4 bases and J dropped 8 bases, with 9 bases sitting between them. The CDR3 spells CASSALGEKLFF. CDR3 nucleotides: TGTGCCAGCAGCGCCCTAGGGGAAAAACTGTTTTTT.

A few counts support this clonotype. The chain employs TRBV5-1 and TRBJ2-1, with 9 bases aligning to TRBD2. Germline assignment: CDR1 SGHRS and CDR2 YFSETQ. With 1 base clipped from V and 8 bases from J, the junction kept 10 bases outside the gene matches. The length of the CDR3 is 16 residues. CDR3 DNA: TGCGCCAGCAGCTTGCTGGGCCCTAGCGGGATATATGAGCAGTTCTTC. This gives the protein CASSLLGPSGIYEQFF.

The chain links TRBV29-1 to TRBJ2-1; TRBD1 agrees at 7 bases. This CDR3 comprises 11 residues. CDR1 and CDR2 (germline): SQVTM, ANQGSEA. The junction had 7 bases not matched to a gene; V was cut back by 7 bases and J by 10 bases. For the CDR3, the DNA is TGCAGCGACACTACAGGGGTCGAGCAGTTCTTC. This codes for CSDTTGVEQFF.

The chain couples TRBV24-1 to TRBJ2-3, with 7 nucleotides matching TRBD2. The CDR3 covers 13 residues. Germline lookup yields CDR1 KGHDR and CDR2 SFDVKD. V lost 10 bases, J lost 5 bases, and 8 bases stayed unmatched. CDR3 DNA sequence: TGTGCCACGGATGGGGGGGTCGGAGATACGCAGTATTTT. This encodes CATDGGVGDTQYF.

This clonotype was detected a few times. A read error may account for a junction end that differs from germline. The chain combines TRBV11-2 with TRBJ2-5, with 16 bases that match TRBD2. The CDR3 has 19 residues. CDR1 is SGHAT, CDR2 FQNNGV, per germline. In nucleotides, the CDR3 is TGTGCCAGCACCTTAACTTTGGGACTAGCGGGAGGGCCCCGGGAGACCCAGTACTTC. Translated, it gives CASTLTLGLAGGPRETQYF.

The chain combines TRBV12-3 or TRBV12-4 with TRBJ2-3; D perhaps matches TRBD2 (5 bases). The CDR3 runs 15 residues. The ends were cut back, 3 bases at V and 6 bases at J, with 16 bases in the middle. Here the CDR3 DNA reads TGTGCCAGCAGTTTCGGGGTAGGAGGTAGGGATACGCAGTATTTT. Translating gives CASSFGVGGRDTQYF.

V is TRBV9 and J is TRBJ2-1; the match to TRBD2 covers 14 bases. V lost 3 bases, J lost 9 bases, and 8 bases stayed unmatched. The V gene's germline CDR1 is SGDLS and CDR2 YYNGEE. The CDR3 loop spans 16 amino acids. The CDR3 reads CASSGGTSGSLPEQFF. The DNA for the CDR3 is TGTGCCAGCAGCGGTGGGACTAGCGGGAGTTTACCTGAGCAGTTCTTC.

This clonotype was found a few times. V usage is TRBV6-2 or TRBV6-3 and J usage is TRBJ2-1; 8 bases line up with TRBD2. The CDR3 is 14 residues long. Germline loops: CDR1 MNHEY, CDR2 SVGEGT. J lost 10 bases, V lost 7 bases, and 12 bases had no gene match. CDR3 sequence: CASKSSGAKGEQFF. In nucleotides, the CDR3 is TGTGCCAGCAAGAGTAGCGGGGCTAAGGGGGAGCAGTTCTTC.

This clonotype appeared many times. The V and J genes are TRBV3-1 and TRBJ2-7, with 7 bases identical to TRBD2. Germline V gives CDR1 LGHDT, CDR2 YNNKEL (reference sequence). The CDR3 is 15 amino acids. V shed 4 bases and J 3 bases; nucleotides not matched to a gene: 9. The CDR3 loop is CASSRGVSSGYEQYF. CDR3 in DNA: TGTGCCAGCAGCCGTGGGGTCTCTAGCGGCTACGAGCAGTACTTC.

This clonotype has more than one count but fewer than ten. V and J are TRBV5-1 and TRBJ2-1, with D unclear. The germline V and J ends were trimmed by 1 base and 3 bases, with 8 bases remaining between them. The CDR3 extends over 14 amino acids. The germline V gene encodes CDR1 SGHRS and CDR2 YFSETQ. CDR3 in DNA: TGCGCCAGCAGCTTGTTGAGCGACTACAATGAGCAGTTCTTC. It is translated as CASSLLSDYNEQFF. The full variable domain, its missing parts supplied by reference TRBV5-1 and TRBJ2-1, is KAGVTQTPRYLIKTRGQQVTLSCSPISGHRSVSWYQQTPGQGLQFLFEYFSETQRNKGNFPGRFSGRQFSNSRSEMNVSTLELGDSALYLCASSLLSDYNEQFFGPGTRLTVL.

In its sample, this clonotype was seen a few times. J is TRBJ2-2 and V is TRBV7-9, with a weak D call TRBD2 (6 bases). This CDR3 contains 15 residues. Germline V lookup: CDR1 SEHNR, CDR2 FQNEAQ (reference sequence). V was trimmed by 0 bases and J by 5 bases, leaving 10 bases between them. The CDR3 DNA sequence: TGTGCCAGCAGCTTAGCCGGGAGTGTAACCGGGGAGCTGTTTTTT. It specifies CASSLAGSVTGELFF.

This sequence joins TRBV29-1 and TRBJ2-1; possibly TRBD1 for D (6 bases). The CDR3 spans 12 residues. The germline gives CDR1 SQVTM, CDR2 ANQGSEA. V lost 6 bases and J lost 1, with 7 bases in between. The CDR3 nucleotides are TGCAGCGTACAGGGTTCCTACAATGAGCAGTTCTTC. Translation gives CSVQGSYNEQFF.

This clonotype was counted only a few times. The rearrangement links TRBV7-2 to TRBJ1-5; possibly TRBD1 for D (5 bases). Germline CDR1 and CDR2: SGHTA and FQGNSA. This CDR3 is 15 amino acids long. V was cut by 4 bases and J by 3 bases, with 13 bases left in between. The CDR3 coding sequence is TGTGCCAGCAGCTCTACGGGGGGGTACAATCAGCCCCAGCATTTT. As protein: CASSSTGGYNQPQHF.

This clonotype showed up just a few times. This chain joins TRBV15 and TRBJ2-1; D might be TRBD1 (5 bases). Germline CDR1 reads LNHNV; CDR2 reads YYDKDF (reference sequence). Trimming stripped 1 base from V and 10 bases from J, with 14 bases between. The CDR3 runs to 14 residues. The CDR3 nucleotides are TGTGCCACCAGCAGAGGACAGACGTTAAGCGAGCAGTTCTTC. Translated: CATSRGQTLSEQFF.

The chain joins TRBV5-1 to TRBJ2-5, with TRBD1 matching over 11 bases. The CDR3 is 16 residues long. CDR1 is SGHRS and CDR2 is YFSETQ in the germline V gene. The J segment lost 4 bases and the V segment lost 4 bases, leaving 9 bases of the junction unmatched. The CDR3 loop reads CASSLRTGGSGETQYF. The CDR3 coding sequence is TGCGCCAGCAGCCTCCGGACAGGGGGCTCGGGAGAGACCCAGTACTTC.

J is TRBJ2-5 and V is TRBV11-2, with no clear D. Germline V lookup: CDR1 SGHAT, CDR2 FQNNGV. Trimming cost V 2 bases and J 1 base, with 11 bases left between them. The CDR3 runs to 15 residues. The CDR3 loop reads CASSLYGVTQETQYF. Written as DNA, the CDR3 is TGTGCCAGCAGCTTATACGGTGTGACCCAAGAGACCCAGTACTTC.

The sample holds a few counts of this clonotype. The rearrangement links TRBV27 to TRBJ2-7; 9 bases fit TRBD2. With V trimmed by 3 bases and J by 6 bases, 3 bases remained unmatched. Per the germline V gene, CDR1 is MNHEY and CDR2 is SMNVEV (reference sequence). The CDR3 has 13 residues. CDR3 region: CASSFSGSIEQYF. CDR3 sequence (DNA): TGTGCCAGCAGTTTTAGCGGGAGTATCGAGCAGTACTTC.

The chain links TRBV5-4 to TRBJ2-5; D not resolved. V was shortened by 0 bases and J by 5 bases, with 14 bases between the two germline ends. Germline V lookup: CDR1 SGHNT, CDR2 YYREEE (reference sequence). The CDR3 covers 15 residues. Here the CDR3 reads CASSLGTPLGETQYF. CDR3 in DNA: TGTGCCAGCAGCTTGGGGACCCCCCTCGGGGAGACCCAGTACTTC.

This chain uses TRBV7-2 with TRBJ1-2; D perhaps matches TRBD1 (6 bases). The germline V gene has CDR1 SGHTA and CDR2 FQGNSA. There are 13 residues in the CDR3. Trimming left V 4 bases short and J 4 bases short, with 10 bases between. Written as DNA, the CDR3 is TGTGCCAGCAGCTCTAGGACAGTCTATGGCTACACCTTC. Its translation is CASSSRTVYGYTF.

This clonotype has ten or more counts. This sequence joins TRBV28 and TRBJ2-1; 8 bases map to TRBD2. This CDR3 is built from 14 residues. The V and J ends lost 6 bases and 6 bases, in that order; junction bases with no gene match: 7. The germline V gene has CDR1 MDHEN and CDR2 SYDVKM. This CDR3 is CASSLVAGSNEQFF. CDR3 DNA: TGTGCCAGCAGCCTTGTAGCGGGAAGCAATGAGCAGTTCTTC.

This clonotype was recorded many times. This chain connects TRBV12-3 or TRBV12-4 to TRBJ2-1; 11 nucleotides agree with TRBD2. V dropped 6 bases and J dropped 6; count of bases not matched to a gene: 4. This CDR3 spans 14 amino acids. CDR3 protein: CASRLAGVTNEQFF. CDR3 coding DNA: TGTGCCAGCAGACTAGCGGGAGTTACCAATGAGCAGTTCTTC.

V and J are TRBV9 and TRBJ2-7; 7 positions agree with TRBD2. Losses at the gene ends were 3 bases for V and 3 bases for J; bases not matched to a gene: 12. Germline CDR1 is SGDLS and CDR2 is YYNGEE. This CDR3 has 16 amino acids. Here the CDR3 reads CASSGGTTEPYYEQYF. CDR3 DNA sequence: TGTGCCAGCAGCGGCGGGACTACCGAACCATACTACGAGCAGTACTTC.

The rearrangement joins TRBV7-2 to TRBJ2-3; 14 bases are shared with TRBD2. This CDR3 region has 16 residues. Looked up from germline, CDR1 is SGHTA and CDR2 is FQGNSA. Trimming cost V 4 bases and J 4 bases; bases outside gene matches: 4. The CDR3 loop is CASSYRLAGGADTQYF. In nucleotides, the CDR3 is TGTGCCAGCAGCTACCGACTAGCGGGAGGGGCAGATACGCAGTATTTT.

V gene TRBV9 combines with J gene TRBJ2-3; D is ambiguous. The CDR3 spans 15 residues. V lost 2 bases, J lost 1 base, and 11 bases lay in between. Germline CDR1 SGDLS, CDR2 YYNGEE. The CDR3 bases are TGTGCCAGCAGCGTTCCAACAGTGGGCACAGATACGCAGTATTTT. Translated: CASSVPTVGTDTQYF.